The T cell receptor beta chain described here comes from a study of blood T cell repertoires in COVID-19 (dated by TCRdb to 2020 to 2021). About the study as a whole: The collaborator samples originated in the United States, Italy and Spain and spanned the acute and convalescent phases of COVID-19. The material from the prospective study consisted of cDNA or gDNA derived from T cells, B-cell-depleted T cells, or PBMCs. The dataset comprised deeply sampled blood TCRbeta repertoires from subjects exposed to, actively infected with, or recovered from COVID-19. The repertoires were made available in a free public database intended to serve as a resource for research on the immune response to SARS-CoV-2. The samples were drawn from two sources: the first 160 participants of the ongoing ImmuneRACE study, and 1,000 to 1,500 subjects contributed by 6 global collaborators. A de-identified subject ID, COVID-19 status, age in years and sex were almost always included in the sample metadata. HLA class I and class II types, where available, came from metadata supplied by the sample provider rather than from assay-based typing.

Summary of the overall study and its limitations: How much clinical and demographic metadata was included differed by source and by participant, and the metadata was provided uncurated.

Measured from the cysteine to the phenylalanine, the CDR3 is 15 residues long. The only DNA kept is the CDR3, 45 bases in frame from the first base. Per the germline V gene, MNHEY is the CDR1 and SVGAGI is the CDR2. V and J are trimmed by 2 bases and 1 base, and the gene matches miss 4 bases of the junction. Points on this clone: This receptor's antigen is unknown. Nothing much larger sits one base from this clone, and base qualities are not available.

The immunoSEQ Assay, a bias-controlled multiplex PCR, was used to amplify TCRbeta CDR3 regions from genomic DNA. As for how the authors treated the data: The number of nucleated cells in each sample was estimated by amplification of reference gene primers within the assay. Sequence reads were collapsed and filtered to measure the absolute abundance of every unique TCRbeta CDR3 rearrangement. For each sample, productive Simpson clonality was calculated as the square root of Simpson's diversity index over productive rearrangements. TCRdb provides this immuneACCESS table in a form limited to in-frame rearrangements. Some clones are lacking; in checked studies, under half of them reflect an unresolved V gene, and why the rest are absent is not known. D and trimming were read from the DNA, whereas the V and J calls and clone size are those reported in that table. Within this sample are roughly 120,000 clones, with more than 75% of them counted one time only. About 3% of the sample rests with the top ten.

The collaborating institutions used their own protocols to collect whole blood in K2EDTA tubes. For TCRbeta analysis, collaborators shipped samples as frozen whole blood, isolated PBMCs, or DNA extracted from either of those sample types. Rearrangement joined TRBV6-5 to TRBJ2-7, with 8 bases aligning to TRBD1. This sequence originates from a man aged 40-55 years with acute or convalescent COVID-19. The sample taken for sequencing was peripheral blood. Here the CDR3 is given as CASSYHDRGSYEQYF. At the DNA level, the sequence is TGTGCCAGCAGTTACCACGACAGGGGATCCTACGAGCAGTACTTC.